Described below is a single T cell receptor beta chain sequence and its context. This sample was taken from a study of T cell changes during pregnancy in multiple sclerosis. Some clones are missing from TCRdb's copy, which holds only in-frame ones; the method was immunoSEQ multiplex PCR. The repertoire has 45,000 to 60,000 clones, about 90% of them found once; the top ten carry roughly 1.1%. CDR1 is MDHEN, CDR2 SYDVKM, per germline. V was shortened by 6 bases and J by 0 bases, with 12 bases between the two germline ends. The CDR3 is 15 residues long. The sample consisted of peripheral blood, taken after pregnancy. This clonotype was obtained from a female donor in good health, enrolled as a control in a pregnancy study. This chain uses TRBV28 with TRBJ1-3; a possible D gene is TRBD1 (5 bases). This CDR3 reads CASSPDTSSGNTIYF. CDR3 nucleotides: TGTGCCAGCAGCCCGGACACCAGCTCTGGAAACACCATATATTTT.